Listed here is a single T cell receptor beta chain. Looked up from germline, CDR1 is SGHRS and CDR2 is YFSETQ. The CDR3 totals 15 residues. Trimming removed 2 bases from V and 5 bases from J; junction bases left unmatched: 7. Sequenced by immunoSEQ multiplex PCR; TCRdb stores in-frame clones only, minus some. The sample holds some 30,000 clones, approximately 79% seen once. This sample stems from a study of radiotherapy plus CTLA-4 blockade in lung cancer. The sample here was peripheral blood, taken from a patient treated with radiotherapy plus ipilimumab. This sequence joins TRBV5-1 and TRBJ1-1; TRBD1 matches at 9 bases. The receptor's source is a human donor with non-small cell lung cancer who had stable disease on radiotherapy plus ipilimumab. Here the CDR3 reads CASSLQGAEGTEAFF. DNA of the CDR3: TGCGCCAGCAGCTTACAGGGGGCTGAAGGGACTGAAGCTTTCTTT.